Listed below are T cell receptor beta chains from one sample, sequenced in a study of blood T cells in healthy people across ages. TCRdb re-called the 5' RACE reads with MiXCR, one entry per CDR3 protein. Of almost 800,000 distinct CDR3 sequences in the sample, more than 45% were seen once. Sequenced: blood. Receptors originate from a man younger than 40 in good health. Each CDR3 is given with its conserved first and last residue. The order of the fields is J gene, D gene, V gene, clone size, CDR3 protein, CDR3 DNA. The D gene is left open where the match is weak. Some rows mark clone size as missing; the rest say once, few, many or name a class of expanded clone.

>TRBJ2-1|TRBD2|TRBV7-2|few
CASSRTWEGYNEQFF
TGTGCCAGCAGCCGGACGTGGGAGGGATATAATGAGCAGTTCTTC
>TRBJ2-1|NA|TRBV7-8|NA
CASSLVVFSEQFF
TGTGCCAGCAGCTTAGTAGTTTTTTCTGAGCAGTTCTTC
>TRBJ2-1|TRBD2|TRBV20-1|NA
CSARVASGRGYNEQFF
TGCAGTGCTAGAGTTGCTAGCGGGAGAGGCTACAATGAGCAGTTCTTC
>TRBJ2-1|NA|TRBV7-6|once
CASSLEVGGGEQFF
TGTGCCAGCAGCTTAGAAGTCGGGGGCGGTGAGCAGTTCTTC
>TRBJ2-3|TRBD1|TRBV12-3/TRBV12-4|NA
CASGGQNRPDTQYF
TGTGCCAGCGGGGGACAGAACCGCCCCGATACGCAGTATTTT
>TRBJ2-1|NA|TRBV10-3|NA
CAIKGAGVTNEQFF
TGTGCCATCAAGGGGGCGGGAGTTACTAATGAGCAGTTCTTC
>TRBJ2-7|TRBD2|TRBV4-1|NA
CASSQDWAGGPFYEQYF
TGCGCCAGCAGCCAAGATTGGGCGGGAGGACCTTTCTACGAGCAGTACTTC
>TRBJ1-2|NA|TRBV10-3|NA
CAIRLLPGDGYTF
TGTGCCATCAGGTTGTTGCCGGGCGATGGCTACACCTTC
>TRBJ2-1|TRBD2|TRBV7-9|NA
CASRGWGGIWRKFF
TGTGCCAGCAGAGGTTGGGGAGGGATCTGGCGAAAGTTCTTC
>TRBJ1-2|NA|TRBV5-1|NA
CASSDEARYTF
TGCGCCAGCAGTGATGAAGCTCGCTACACCTTC
>TRBJ2-7|NA|TRBV6-5|few
CASSYMYEQYF
TGTGCCAGCAGTTATATGTACGAGCAGTACTTC